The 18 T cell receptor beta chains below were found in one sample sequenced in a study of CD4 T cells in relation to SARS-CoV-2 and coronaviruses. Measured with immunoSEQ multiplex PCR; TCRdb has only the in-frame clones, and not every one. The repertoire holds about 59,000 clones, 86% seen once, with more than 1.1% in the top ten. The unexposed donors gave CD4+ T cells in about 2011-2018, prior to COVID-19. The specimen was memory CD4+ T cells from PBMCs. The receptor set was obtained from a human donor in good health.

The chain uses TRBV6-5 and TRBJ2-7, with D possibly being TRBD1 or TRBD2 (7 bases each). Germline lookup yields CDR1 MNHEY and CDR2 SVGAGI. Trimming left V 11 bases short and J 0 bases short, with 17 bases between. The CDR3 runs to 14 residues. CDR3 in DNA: TGTGCCTCCAGGGGGGGACCCCCCTCCTACGAGCAGTACTTC. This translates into CASRGGPPSYEQYF.

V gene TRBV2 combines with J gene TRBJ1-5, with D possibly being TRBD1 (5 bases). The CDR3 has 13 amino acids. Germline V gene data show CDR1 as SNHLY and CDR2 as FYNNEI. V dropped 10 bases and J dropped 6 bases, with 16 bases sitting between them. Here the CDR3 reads CATIRDAGQPQHF. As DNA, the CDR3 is TGTGCCACCATACGGGACGCAGGTCAGCCCCAGCATTTT.

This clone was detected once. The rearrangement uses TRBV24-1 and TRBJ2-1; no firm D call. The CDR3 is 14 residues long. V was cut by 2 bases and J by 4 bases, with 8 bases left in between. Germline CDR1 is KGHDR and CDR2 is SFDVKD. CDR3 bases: TGTGCCACCAGTGATTACAACCAATACAATGAGCAGTTCTTC. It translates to CATSDYNQYNEQFF.

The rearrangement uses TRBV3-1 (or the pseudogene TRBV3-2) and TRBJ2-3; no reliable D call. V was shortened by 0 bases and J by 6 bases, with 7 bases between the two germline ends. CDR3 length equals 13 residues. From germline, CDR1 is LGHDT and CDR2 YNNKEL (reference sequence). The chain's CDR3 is CASSQELTDTQYF. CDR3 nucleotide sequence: TGTGCCAGCAGCCAAGAACTGACGGATACGCAGTATTTT.

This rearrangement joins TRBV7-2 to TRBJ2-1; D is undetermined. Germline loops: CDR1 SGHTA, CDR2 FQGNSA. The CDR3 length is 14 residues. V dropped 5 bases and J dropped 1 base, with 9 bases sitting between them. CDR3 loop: CASSLQPSYNEQFF. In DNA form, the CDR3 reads TGTGCCAGCAGCCTCCAGCCGTCCTACAATGAGCAGTTCTTC.

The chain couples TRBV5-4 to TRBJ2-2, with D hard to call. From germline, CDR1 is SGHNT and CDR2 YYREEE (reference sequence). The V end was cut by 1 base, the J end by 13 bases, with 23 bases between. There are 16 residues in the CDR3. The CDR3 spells CASSLYGRQGPGGLFF. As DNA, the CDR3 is TGTGCCAGCAGCTTGTATGGGCGACAAGGTCCGGGCGGGCTGTTTTTT.

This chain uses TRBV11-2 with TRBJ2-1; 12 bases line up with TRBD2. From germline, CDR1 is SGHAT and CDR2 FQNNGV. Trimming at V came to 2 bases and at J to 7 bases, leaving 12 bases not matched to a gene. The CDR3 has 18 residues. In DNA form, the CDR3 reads TGTGCCAGCAGCTTAAGGGTGCTAGCGGGAGGGCGGGGGAATGAGCAGTTCTTC. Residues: CASSLRVLAGGRGNEQFF.

CDR3: CASSLAVSYEQYF. The CDR3 nucleotides are TGTGCCAGCAGCTTAGCGGTCTCCTACGAGCAGTACTTC. The gene calls are TRBV7-2 and TRBJ2-7; D unresolved. The CDR3 contains 13 residues. V was clipped by 0 bases and J by 0 bases, with 3 bases between them. Per germline, CDR1 SGHTA and CDR2 FQGNSA.

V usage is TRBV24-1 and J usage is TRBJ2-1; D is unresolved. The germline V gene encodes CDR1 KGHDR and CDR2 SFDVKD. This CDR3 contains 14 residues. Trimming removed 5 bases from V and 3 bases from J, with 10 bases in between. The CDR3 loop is CATSGNRFYNEQFF. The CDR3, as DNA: TGTGCCACCAGTGGAAATCGTTTCTACAATGAGCAGTTCTTC.

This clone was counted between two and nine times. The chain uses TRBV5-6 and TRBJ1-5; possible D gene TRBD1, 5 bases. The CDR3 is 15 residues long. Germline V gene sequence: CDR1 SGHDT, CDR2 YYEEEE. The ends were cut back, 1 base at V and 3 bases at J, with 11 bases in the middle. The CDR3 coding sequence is TGTGCCAGCAGCTTGACGGGACGGGACAATCAGCCCCAGCATTTT. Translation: CASSLTGRDNQPQHF.

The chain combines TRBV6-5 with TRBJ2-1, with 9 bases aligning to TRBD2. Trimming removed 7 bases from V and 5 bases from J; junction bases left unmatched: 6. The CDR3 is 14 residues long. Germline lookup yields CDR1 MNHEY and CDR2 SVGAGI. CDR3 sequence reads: CASTAGGGNNEQFF. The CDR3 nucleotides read TGTGCCAGCACCGCGGGGGGGGGTAACAATGAGCAGTTCTTC.

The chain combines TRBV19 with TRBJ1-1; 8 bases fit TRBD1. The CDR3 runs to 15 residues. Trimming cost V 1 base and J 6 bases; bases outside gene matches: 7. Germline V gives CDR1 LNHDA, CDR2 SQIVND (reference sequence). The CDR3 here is CASSIVRTGGSEAFF. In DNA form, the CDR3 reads TGTGCCAGTAGTATAGTCCGAACAGGGGGATCTGAAGCTTTCTTT.

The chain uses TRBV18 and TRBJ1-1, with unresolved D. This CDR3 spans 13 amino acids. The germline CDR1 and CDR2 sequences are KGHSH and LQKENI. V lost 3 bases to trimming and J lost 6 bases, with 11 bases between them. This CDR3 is CASSPVVGAEAFF. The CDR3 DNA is TGTGCCAGCTCACCCGTAGTGGGCGCTGAAGCTTTCTTT.

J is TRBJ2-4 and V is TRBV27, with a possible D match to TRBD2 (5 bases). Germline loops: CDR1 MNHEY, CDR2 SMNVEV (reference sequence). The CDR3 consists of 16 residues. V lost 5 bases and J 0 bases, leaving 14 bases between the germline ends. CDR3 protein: CASSPGNRLAKNIQYF. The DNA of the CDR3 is TGTGCCAGCAGTCCCGGGAACCGCTTAGCCAAAAACATTCAGTACTTC.

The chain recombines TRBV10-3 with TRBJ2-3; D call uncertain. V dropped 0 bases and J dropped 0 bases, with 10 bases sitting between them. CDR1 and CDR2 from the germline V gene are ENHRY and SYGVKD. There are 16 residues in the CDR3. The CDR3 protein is CAISESKAASTDTQYF. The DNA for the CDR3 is TGTGCCATCAGTGAGTCTAAGGCAGCTAGCACAGATACGCAGTATTTT.

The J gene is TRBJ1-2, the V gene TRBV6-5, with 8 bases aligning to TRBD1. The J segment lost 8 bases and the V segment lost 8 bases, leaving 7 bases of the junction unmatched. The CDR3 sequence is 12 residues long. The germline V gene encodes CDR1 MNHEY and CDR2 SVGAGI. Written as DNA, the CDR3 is TGTGCCAGCGGACAGGGTAGTTCGGGCTACACCTTC. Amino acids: CASGQGSSGYTF.

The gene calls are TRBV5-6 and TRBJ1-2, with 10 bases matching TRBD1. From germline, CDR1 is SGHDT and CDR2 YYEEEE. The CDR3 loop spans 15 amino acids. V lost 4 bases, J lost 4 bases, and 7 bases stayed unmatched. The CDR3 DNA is TGTGCCAGCAGCGGGTTTGGGACAGGGGCCTATGGCTACACCTTC. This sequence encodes CASSGFGTGAYGYTF.

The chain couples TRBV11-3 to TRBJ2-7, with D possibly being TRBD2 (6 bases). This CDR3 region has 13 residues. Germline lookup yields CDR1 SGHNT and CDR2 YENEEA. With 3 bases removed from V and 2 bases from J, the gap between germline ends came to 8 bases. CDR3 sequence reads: CASSFGSAYEQYF. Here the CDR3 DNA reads TGTGCCAGCAGCTTCGGGAGCGCCTACGAGCAGTACTTC. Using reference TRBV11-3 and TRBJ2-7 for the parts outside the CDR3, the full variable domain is EAGVVQSPRYKIIEKKQPVAFWCNPISGHNTLYWYLQNLGQGPELLIRYENEEAVDDSQLPKDRFSAERLKGVDSTLKIQPAELGDSAVYLCASSFGSAYEQYFGPGTRLTVT.